This entry lists 9 T cell receptor beta chains sequenced from one sample in a study of blood T cell repertoires in COVID-19. Profiled with immunoSEQ multiplex PCR; TCRdb holds only in-frame clones, not every one. Of around 200,000 clones in the sample, approximately 87% were seen once. The material sequenced was peripheral blood. The receptors derive from a man between 65 and 80 years old with active or convalescent COVID-19.

This rearrangement joins TRBV19 to TRBJ1-6, with D hard to call. V lost 7 bases, J lost 4 bases, and 11 bases lay in between. Germline lookup yields CDR1 LNHDA and CDR2 SQIVND (reference sequence). The CDR3 is 14 amino acids. CDR3 in amino acids: CASTKERYNSPLHF. The CDR3 DNA reads TGTGCCAGTACCAAAGAGCGGTATAATTCACCCCTCCACTTT.

The gene calls are TRBV29-1 and TRBJ2-1; no clear D. Germline-derived CDR1 and CDR2 are SQVTM and ANQGSEA. V gave up 6 bases and J gave up 2 bases, with 14 bases separating them. The CDR3 is made up of 14 amino acids. The CDR3 is CSVITTRPYNEQFF. The CDR3 DNA reads as TGCAGCGTGATCACTACGCGCCCCTACAATGAGCAGTTCTTC.

The chain couples TRBV6-2 or TRBV6-3 to TRBJ2-1; 11 positions agree with TRBD1. V lost 0 bases to trimming and J lost 0 bases; unmatched junction nucleotides: 1. Germline V gene sequence: CDR1 MNHEY, CDR2 SVGEGT. This CDR3 contains 17 residues. CDR3 nucleotides: TGTGCCAGCAGTTACTCCGGGACAGGGGGCTCCTACAATGAGCAGTTCTTC. As protein: CASSYSGTGGSYNEQFF.

This clone occurred a few times. J is TRBJ1-5 and V is TRBV5-6; D ambiguous. The germline V gene has CDR1 SGHDT and CDR2 YYEEEE. The CDR3 is 16 residues long. V lost 0 bases and J lost 7, with 17 bases in between. CDR3 protein: CASSLGAPLLGQPQHF. CDR3 sequence (DNA): TGTGCCAGCAGCTTGGGTGCACCGCTCCTAGGACAGCCCCAGCATTTT. The full variable domain, completed using reference TRBV5-6 and TRBJ1-5, is DAGVTQSPTHLIKTRGQQVTLRCSPKSGHDTVSWYQQALGQGPQFIFQYYEEEERQRGNFPDRFSGHQFPNYSSELNVNALLLGDSALYLCASSLGAPLLGQPQHFGDGTRLSIL.

The chain has TRBV19 and TRBJ1-1; D not certain. This CDR3 spans 14 amino acids. The V and J ends lost 0 bases and 1 base respectively, with 6 bases between them. Germline CDR1 LNHDA, CDR2 SQIVND (reference sequence). Written as DNA, the CDR3 is TGTGCCAGTAGTATAGAACACCCGAACACTGAAGCTTTCTTT. Translating gives CASSIEHPNTEAFF.

The chain couples TRBV2 to TRBJ1-2, with 8 bases matching TRBD1. The germline gives CDR1 SNHLY, CDR2 FYNNEI. V lost 5 bases to trimming and J lost 8 bases; unmatched junction nucleotides: 10. The CDR3 consists of 14 residues. The CDR3 here is CASSLDRAAGGYTF. The DNA for the CDR3 is TGTGCCAGCAGTTTGGACAGGGCGGCGGGGGGCTACACCTTC.

This chain uses TRBV7-2 with TRBJ2-3, with unresolved D. CDR1 is SGHTA, CDR2 FQGNSA, per germline. The CDR3 spans 14 residues. Trimming stripped 0 bases from V and 2 bases from J, with 6 bases between. Here the CDR3 reads CASSLAGPTDTQYF. CDR3 nucleotide sequence: TGTGCCAGCAGCTTAGCGGGCCCCACAGATACGCAGTATTTT.

The rearrangement uses TRBV19 and TRBJ1-2; D is uncertain. The germline V gene has CDR1 LNHDA and CDR2 SQIVND (reference sequence). This CDR3 is built from 16 residues. The V and J ends lost 5 bases and 0 bases respectively, with 16 bases between them. As DNA, the CDR3 is TGTGCCAGTAGTGGGAGGACTCTTCAGGCTAACTATGGCTACACCTTC. Its translation: CASSGRTLQANYGYTF.

The rearrangement joins TRBV6-1 to TRBJ1-2; possibly TRBD1 for D (5 bases). V dropped 0 bases and J dropped 11 bases, with 13 bases sitting between them. The CDR3 is 13 residues long. Germline V CDR1 and CDR2: MNHNS, SASEGT. CDR3 DNA sequence: TGTGCCAGCAGTGAAGCGGGGACTGCGGGTTACACCTTC. Translated, it gives CASSEAGTAGYTF.